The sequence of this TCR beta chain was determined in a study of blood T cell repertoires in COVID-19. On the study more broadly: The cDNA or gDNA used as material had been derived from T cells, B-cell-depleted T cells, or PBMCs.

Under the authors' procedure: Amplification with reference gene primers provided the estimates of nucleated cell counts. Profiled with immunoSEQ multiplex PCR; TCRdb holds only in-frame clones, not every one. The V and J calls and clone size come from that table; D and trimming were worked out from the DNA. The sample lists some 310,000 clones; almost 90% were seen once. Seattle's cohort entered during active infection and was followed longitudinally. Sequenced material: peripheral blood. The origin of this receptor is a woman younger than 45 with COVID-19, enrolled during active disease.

CDR3 in DNA: TGTGCCAGCAGTTCCCCTCTAGCGGGAGCCAAGAGCTCCTACAATGAGCAGTTCTTC. Residues: CASSSPLAGAKSSYNEQFF. V gene TRBV6-2 or TRBV6-3 combines with J gene TRBJ2-1; 10 bases agree with TRBD2. The germline V gene has CDR1 MNHEY and CDR2 SVGEGT. The CDR3 extends over 19 amino acids. V lost 4 bases, J lost 0 bases, and 12 bases stayed unmatched.